This TCR beta chain was sequenced in a study of T cell responses to AZD1222 COVID-19 vaccine. Study observations and caveats: In all cases, repertoires were sampled only after the peak T cell response. Nearly half of spike-specific TCRs reportedly target unmutated variant regions. The CD4 TCRs associated with vaccination extended across spike and predominated at 160-218 and 743-854. Most donors were white British and more were female, and clonal diversity was possibly underestimated.

Concerning this clone: Its antigen is as yet unknown.

The CDR3 runs 18 residues. The data were produced by immunoSEQ multiplex PCR, yet TCRdb's version contains in-frame clones alone and is incomplete. The sample shows roughly 170,000 clones, about 89% of them seen only once. Sample: peripheral blood, taken on day 0 of AZD1222 vaccination. The TCR was taken from an adult in good health. This rearrangement joins TRBV21-1 to TRBJ1-4; TRBD1 is the table's D call and was not checked against the DNA. TRBV21-1 is designated a pseudogene. CDR3 sequence reads: CARAGKDRGGVQDEKLFF. The CDR3 DNA reads as TGTGCCAGAGCCGGCAAGGACAGGGGTGGGGTTCAGGATGAAAAACTGTTTTTT.